One sample yielded the 32 T cell receptor beta chains listed below, sequenced in a study of graft-versus-host responses after intestinal transplantation. Clones were sequenced by immunoSEQ multiplex PCR, and TCRdb holds only the in-frame ones, with some missing. The table has 80,000 to 100,000 clones, 80% to 95% seen once. Their target antigens are unknown. The sample in question was unstimulated CD4+ T cells sorted from spleen or lymph node cells, obtained before intestinal transplant. These receptors originate from a human donor who received an intestinal transplant.

The rearrangement links TRBV5-1 to TRBJ2-7; D unresolved. Trimming stripped 5 bases from V and 0 bases from J, with 9 bases between. The CDR3 spans 13 residues. The germline CDR1 and CDR2 sequences are SGHRS and YFSETQ. The CDR3 here is CASSSGSSYEQYF. CDR3 coding DNA: TGCGCCAGCAGTTCCGGTAGCTCCTACGAGCAGTACTTC.

This clone is a singleton in its sample. The V call is TRBV14, the J call TRBJ2-7; TRBD1 agrees at 7 bases. This CDR3 comprises 13 residues. Germline assignment: CDR1 SGHDN and CDR2 FVKESK. V was pared by 3 bases and J by 6 bases, with 5 bases of the junction left unmatched. In nucleotides, the CDR3 is TGTGCCAGCAGCCAGCGATCAGGGGGCGAGCAGTACTTC. As protein: CASSQRSGGEQYF. Using reference TRBV14 and TRBJ2-7 for the parts outside the CDR3, the full variable domain is EAGVTQFPSHSVIEKGQTVTLRCDPISGHDNLYWYRRVMGKEIKFLLHFVKESKQDESGMPNNRFLAERTGGTYSTLKVQPAELEDSGVYFCASSQRSGGEQYFGPGTRLTVT.

This chain joins TRBV18 and TRBJ1-5; 9 positions agree with TRBD1. The CDR3 loop spans 14 amino acids. With V trimmed by 4 bases and J by 5 bases, 3 bases remained unmatched. Germline assignment: CDR1 KGHSH and CDR2 LQKENI. The CDR3 nucleotides read TGTGCCAGCTCACAACAGGGGGCAGATCAGCCCCAGCATTTT. This codes for CASSQQGADQPQHF.

The chain recombines TRBV25-1 with TRBJ2-3; D perhaps matches TRBD2 (5 bases). Trimming shortened V by 1 base and J by 4 bases, and 12 bases separated the two germline ends. CDR3 size: 15 residues. The germline V gene has CDR1 MGHDK and CDR2 SYGVNS. The CDR3 nucleotides are TGTGCCAGCAGTGAATTCAAAGCGGTGGCAGATACGCAGTATTTT. The encoded protein is CASSEFKAVADTQYF.

Comments on this clone: A junction boundary mismatches the germline segment, possibly from a read error. The CDR3 bases are TGTGCCGGCAGTGCCCGTCCTACGCGGGGGGGCGGGACCCAGTACTTC. Residues: CAGSARPTRGGGTQYF. This chain links TRBV6-1 with TRBJ2-5; 9 bases agree with TRBD2. Germline assignment: CDR1 MNHNS and CDR2 SASEGT. There are 16 residues in the CDR3.

V is TRBV6-5 and J is TRBJ1-1; D not certain. The CDR3 covers 11 residues. Germline assignment: CDR1 MNHEY and CDR2 SVGAGI. Trimming left V 2 bases short and J 10 bases short, with 8 bases between. The CDR3 nucleotides are TGTGCCAGCAGTTACGGCCTAGGAGCTTTCTTT. As protein: CASSYGLGAFF.

A few counts support this clone. This sequence joins TRBV27 and TRBJ2-7; tentative D call: TRBD1 (5 bases). Germline-derived CDR1 and CDR2 are MNHEY and SMNVEV (reference sequence). V lost 8 bases and J lost 11, with 16 bases in between. The CDR3 sequence is 11 residues long. CDR3 residues: CASSSGRFEYF. CDR3 bases: TGTGCCAGCTCGTCAGGGCGATTCGAGTACTTC.

The chain recombines TRBV5-4 with TRBJ2-3, with D perhaps TRBD2 (5 bases). The CDR3 length is 14 residues. V lost 0 bases to trimming and J lost 4 bases, with 9 bases between them. Germline assignment: CDR1 SGHNT and CDR2 YYREEE (reference sequence). CDR3: CASSLANGADTQYF. CDR3 nucleotides: TGTGCCAGCAGCTTGGCCAACGGGGCAGATACGCAGTATTTT.

This clone was detected once. The chain is built from TRBV21-1 and TRBJ1-2; the table's D call, TRBD1, was not checked against the DNA. TRBV21-1 is annotated as a pseudogene. This CDR3 spans 12 amino acids. The CDR3 spells CASSKGPSGYTF. In nucleotides, the CDR3 is TGTGCCAGCAGCAAAGGGCCGTCGGGCTACACCTTC.

The chain couples TRBV9 to TRBJ2-6, with D tentatively TRBD1 (6 bases). The germline gives CDR1 SGDLS, CDR2 YYNGEE. The CDR3 consists of 15 residues. The V gene lost 3 bases and the J gene lost 2 bases, with 9 bases spanning the gap. The CDR3, as DNA: TGTGCCAGCAGCGAGGACAGAACTGGGGCCAACGTCCTGACTTTC. Its protein product is CASSEDRTGANVLTF.

This clone turned up a few times. V gene TRBV5-6 combines with J gene TRBJ1-4; D call uncertain. With 0 bases removed from V and 6 bases from J, the gap between germline ends came to 6 bases. Germline V CDR1 and CDR2: SGHDT, YYEEEE. The CDR3 spans 13 residues. CDR3 bases: TGTGCCAGCAGCTTGGCCTATGATGAAAAACTGTTTTTT. Its translation is CASSLAYDEKLFF.

This chain joins TRBV5-1 and TRBJ2-7; 8 nucleotides align to TRBD1. This CDR3 is 14 amino acids long. V shed 4 bases, J shed 2 bases, and the junction held 5 bases outside the gene matches. The germline V gene has CDR1 SGHRS and CDR2 YFSETQ. The CDR3 region has the DNA TGCGCCAGCAGCGGGGGACAGGTGGCCTACGAGCAGTACTTC. Residues: CASSGGQVAYEQYF.

The chain recombines TRBV29-1 with TRBJ2-1; D is possibly TRBD1 (6 bases). The germline V gene has CDR1 SQVTM and CDR2 ANQGSEA. CDR3 length: 16 amino acids. Trimming took off 6 bases at V and 0 bases at J, with 18 bases between the two ends. In DNA, the CDR3 is TGCAGCGTACAACGTACAGGGAGAATCTCCTACAATGAGCAGTTCTTC. It encodes CSVQRTGRISYNEQFF.

The chain employs TRBV7-9 and TRBJ2-1, with 9 bases lining up with TRBD2. Trimming removed 0 bases from V and 10 bases from J; junction bases left unmatched: 13. This CDR3 spans 17 amino acids. Germline CDR1 and CDR2: SEHNR and FQNEAQ (reference sequence). CDR3 sequence: CASSLAVSREGHDEQFF. CDR3 nucleotide sequence: TGTGCCAGCAGCTTAGCGGTTTCGCGGGAGGGCCATGACGAGCAGTTCTTC.

The rearrangement joins TRBV6-5 to TRBJ2-5, with TRBD1 as a possible D gene (6 bases). Per germline, CDR1 MNHEY and CDR2 SVGAGI. The V and J ends lost 0 bases and 3 bases respectively, with 8 bases between them. The CDR3 loop spans 14 amino acids. This chain's CDR3 is CASSYSDRKETQYF. CDR3 sequence (DNA): TGTGCCAGCAGTTACTCAGACAGGAAAGAGACCCAGTACTTC.

The V gene is TRBV11-2, the J gene TRBJ1-1; D uncertain. The CDR3 consists of 13 residues. Germline CDR1 is SGHAT and CDR2 is FQNNGV. V lost 3 bases and J 1 base, leaving 6 bases between the germline ends. The chain's CDR3 is CASSFSGNTEAFF. The CDR3 DNA sequence: TGTGCCAGCAGCTTTTCCGGGAACACTGAAGCTTTCTTT.

The V call is TRBV9, the J call TRBJ2-1; 7 nucleotides line up with TRBD1. This CDR3 comprises 14 residues. CDR1 and CDR2 from the germline V gene are SGDLS and YYNGEE. With V trimmed by 1 base and J by 6 bases, 4 bases remained unmatched. CDR3 in amino acids: CASSVRTGINEQFF. DNA of the CDR3: TGTGCCAGCAGCGTAAGGACAGGCATCAATGAGCAGTTCTTC.

The rearrangement joins TRBV30 to TRBJ1-6; TRBD1 is a possible D gene (5 bases). V lost 3 bases, J lost 10 bases, and 16 bases lay in between. The CDR3 extends over 14 amino acids. The germline CDR1 and CDR2 sequences are GTSNPN and SVGIG (reference sequence). CDR3 amino acids: CAWRDGGRSSPLHF. For the CDR3, the DNA is TGTGCCTGGAGAGATGGGGGGAGATCGTCACCCCTCCACTTT.

V and J are TRBV12-5 and TRBJ2-1, with TRBD2 matching 11 bases. With 6 bases clipped from V and 7 bases from J, the junction kept 8 bases outside the gene matches. Germline V gene sequence: CDR1 LGHNT, CDR2 FRNRAP. The CDR3 runs to 15 residues. In DNA form, the CDR3 reads TGTGCTAGTGGGCCCCTGGGACTAGCGGAAAATGAGCAGTTCTTC. Amino acid sequence: CASGPLGLAENEQFF. The full variable domain, rest sourced from reference TRBV12-5 and TRBJ2-1, is DARVTQTPRHKVTEMGQEVTMRCQPILGHNTVFWYRQTMMQGLELLAYFRNRAPLDDSGMPKDRFSAEMPDATLATLKIQPSEPRDSAVYFCASGPLGLAENEQFFGPGTRLTVL.

This rearrangement joins TRBV28 to TRBJ2-7; TRBD1 aligns across 8 bases. Per the germline V gene, CDR1 is MDHEN and CDR2 is SYDVKM. The CDR3 totals 14 residues. V shed 6 bases, J shed 6 bases, and the junction held 10 bases outside the gene matches. The CDR3 DNA is TGTGCCAGCAGACCGGGACAGGCTCTGCGCGAGCAGTACTTC. It encodes CASRPGQALREQYF.

The chain has TRBV30 and TRBJ1-2, with TRBD1 matching over 7 bases. The CDR3 sequence is 14 residues long. From germline, CDR1 is GTSNPN and CDR2 SVGIG (reference sequence). Unmatched junction bases numbered 5, after V lost 2 bases and J lost 2 bases. CDR3 residues: CAWSRQGWNYGYTF. The CDR3 bases are TGTGCCTGGAGTAGACAGGGATGGAACTATGGCTACACCTTC.

The DNA of the CDR3 is TGTGCCTGGAATAAGTTACCGGGACAGGCGGTATACGAGCAGTACTTC. Its translation: CAWNKLPGQAVYEQYF. This chain connects TRBV30 to TRBJ2-7, with 8 positions matching TRBD1. CDR1 is GTSNPN, CDR2 SVGIG, per germline (reference sequence). The CDR3 runs to 16 residues. V dropped 4 bases and J dropped 4; count of bases not matched to a gene: 15. Supplemented by reference TRBV30 and TRBJ2-7, the full variable domain reads SQTIHQWPATLVQPVGSPLSLECTVEGTSNPNLYWYRQAAGRGLQLLFYSVGIGQISSEVPQNLSASRPQDRQFILSSKKLLLSDSGFYLCAWNKLPGQAVYEQYFGPGTRLTVT.

This chain uses TRBV21-1 with TRBJ1-2; the table's D call TRBD1 went unverified against the DNA. TRBV21-1 constitutes a pseudogene. The CDR3 runs 14 residues. The CDR3 DNA sequence: TGTGCCAGCAGCAACGGACAGTCTAACTATGGCTACACCTTC. Amino acid sequence: CASSNGQSNYGYTF.

The V call is TRBV10-1, the J call TRBJ1-2; D gene unclear. The germline V and J ends were trimmed by 3 bases and 2 bases, with 7 bases remaining between them. The CDR3 loop spans 13 amino acids. Germline CDR1 and CDR2: WNHNN and SYGVQD (reference sequence). The CDR3 reads CASSDQQNYGYTF. The CDR3 bases are TGCGCCAGCAGTGACCAACAGAACTATGGCTACACCTTC.

The V gene is TRBV6-6, the J gene TRBJ2-7, with D perhaps TRBD2 (6 bases). The CDR3 extends over 13 amino acids. Between the trimmed V and J ends, which lost 6 bases and 2 bases, there was a span of 11 bases. Germline CDR1 and CDR2: MNHNY and SVGAGI (reference sequence). CDR3 in DNA: TGTGCCAGCAGCCTAGCGCGAGCCTACGAGCAGTACTTC. Translation: CASSLARAYEQYF.

The chain is built from TRBV4-1 and TRBJ2-2, with 10 bases identical to TRBD2. Trimming removed 4 bases from V and 3 bases from J; junction bases left unmatched: 11. Germline loops: CDR1 MGHRA, CDR2 YSYEKL. This CDR3 is built from 18 residues. CDR3 sequence reads: CASSLQPKTSGHTGELFF. CDR3 DNA: TGCGCCAGCAGCCTCCAACCCAAGACTAGCGGGCACACCGGGGAGCTGTTTTTT.

V is TRBV9 and J is TRBJ1-1; no clear D. V was trimmed by 4 bases and J by 5 bases, leaving 12 bases between them. There are 13 residues in the CDR3. Germline V gene data show CDR1 as SGDLS and CDR2 as YYNGEE. CDR3 sequence reads: CASSTPGRTEAFF. CDR3 DNA: TGTGCCAGCAGCACGCCTGGGAGGACTGAAGCTTTCTTT.

The chain joins TRBV27 to TRBJ2-5, with a tentative D call TRBD1 (5 bases). Deletions cut 7 bases from V and 7 bases from J, with 13 bases between. Germline loops: CDR1 MNHEY, CDR2 SMNVEV (reference sequence). CDR3 length: 12 residues. CDR3 protein: CASTSWGRTQYF. DNA for the CDR3: TGTGCCAGCACCTCGTGGGGCCGGACCCAGTACTTC.

V and J are TRBV18 and TRBJ2-2; 9 bases align to TRBD2. The germline V gene has CDR1 KGHSH and CDR2 LQKENI. J gave up 5 bases and V 3 bases, and 10 bases lay outside the gene matches. This CDR3 has 17 amino acids. The CDR3 sequence: CASSPLSGRIRTGELFF. In nucleotides, the CDR3 is TGTGCCAGCTCACCCCTGAGCGGGAGGATTCGTACCGGGGAGCTGTTTTTT.

This sequence joins TRBV15 and TRBJ1-4; no definite D call. Looked up from germline, CDR1 is LNHNV and CDR2 is YYDKDF (reference sequence). CDR3 length equals 16 residues. V lost 0 bases to trimming and J lost 0 bases, with 8 bases between them. CDR3 region: CATSRDRPTTNEKLFF. CDR3 nucleotides: TGTGCCACCAGCAGAGACAGGCCCACAACTAATGAAAAACTGTTTTTT.

The rearrangement joins TRBV2 to TRBJ1-2; 8 bases align to TRBD1. This CDR3 contains 13 residues. Per the germline V gene, CDR1 is SNHLY and CDR2 is FYNNEI. V was clipped by 6 bases and J by 2 bases; unmatched bases: 2. The CDR3 spells CASRDRENYGYTF. The CDR3 DNA follows: TGTGCCAGCAGGGACAGGGAGAACTATGGCTACACCTTC. Looking up the rest from reference TRBV2 and TRBJ1-2 gives the full variable domain: EPEVTQTPSHQVTQMGQEVILRCVPISNHLYFYWYRQILGQKVEFLVSFYNNEISEKSEIFDDQFSVERPDGSNFTLKIRSTKLEDSAMYFCASRDRENYGYTFGSGTRLTVV.

V gene TRBV7-2 combines with J gene TRBJ2-5; 7 positions match TRBD2. The germline gives CDR1 SGHTA, CDR2 FQGNSA. The CDR3 runs 14 residues. V gave up 4 bases and J gave up 5 bases; unmatched junction bases: 7. CDR3 nucleotide sequence: TGTGCCAGCAGCTCGAGACTAGCTTCCGAGACCCAGTACTTC. Translating gives CASSSRLASETQYF.